Reported below is one T cell receptor beta chain. Its antigen remains unidentified. V lost 0 bases and J 1 base, leaving 10 bases between the germline ends. Germline V gene sequence: CDR1 LGHNT, CDR2 FRNRAP. The CDR3 is made up of 17 amino acids. This sample stems from a study of long-term antiretroviral therapy in people with HIV. This was the immunoSEQ v3.0 assay at survey level. Assay: immunoSEQ multiplex PCR; the TCRdb copy retains only in-frame clones and omits some. The sample carries 23,000 or so clones, roughly 88% recorded once. In the United States, treatment was given to all participants with HIV. Study-level findings and limits: Information pertaining to ART adherence, viral resistance or therapeutic modifications was not obtained. Narrower CDR3 length ranges marked HIV repertoires relative to controls.

The chain is built from TRBV12-5 and TRBJ2-6, with D unresolved. Sequencing was performed on unsorted PBMCs, taken approximately 4.5 years after starting antiretroviral therapy. The source of this sequence is a man aged 25 to 40 with HIV. Written as DNA, the CDR3 is TGTGCTAGTGGTTTGGTACACGAAGGGTCTGGGGCCAACGTCCTGACTTTC. Amino acid sequence: CASGLVHEGSGANVLTF.